The 29 T cell receptor beta chains given below trace back to one sample, sequenced in a study of blood T cell repertoires in COVID-19. Data came from immunoSEQ multiplex PCR; TCRdb stores just in-frame clones and leaves some out. The profile shows about 260,000 clones, about 87% of them singletons. Material: peripheral blood. Source of these receptors: a human donor in a cohort sampled during active COVID-19.

The chain is built from TRBV4-2 and TRBJ1-1; D ambiguous. CDR1 and CDR2 from the germline V gene are LGHNA and YNFKEQ. There are 16 residues in the CDR3. Trimming cost V 4 bases and J 5 bases, with 20 bases left between them. The CDR3 coding sequence is TGTGCCAGCAGCCCCCCGGAGCGTCCGCAAGTAACTGAAGCTTTCTTT. This gives the protein CASSPPERPQVTEAFF.

J is TRBJ2-7 and V is TRBV7-9; 8 nucleotides line up with TRBD1. Per germline, CDR1 SEHNR and CDR2 FQNEAQ (reference sequence). V gave up 5 bases and J gave up 9 bases; unmatched junction bases: 6. The CDR3 length is 12 residues. The CDR3 is CASSPGQGGQYF. CDR3 coding DNA: TGTGCCAGCAGCCCCGGACAGGGCGGGCAGTACTTC.

This clone showed up just a few times. The rearrangement uses TRBV11-2 and TRBJ2-7, with TRBD1 matching over 9 bases. The CDR3 runs 14 residues. Germline CDR1 and CDR2: SGHAT and FQNNGV. V shed 6 bases and J 3 bases; nucleotides not matched to a gene: 6. The chain's CDR3 is CASSLDRGYYEQYF. As DNA, the CDR3 is TGTGCCAGCAGTCTGGACAGGGGTTACTACGAGCAGTACTTC.

The chain recombines TRBV7-8 with TRBJ1-5, with D possibly being TRBD1 (5 bases). The CDR3 consists of 14 residues. The V end lost 6 bases, the J end lost 8 bases, and 17 bases lay between the germline ends. Germline CDR1 reads SGHVS; CDR2 reads FQNEAQ. Written as DNA, the CDR3 is TGTGCCAGCAGGGCAGGGCCCTTAATGGAGCCCCAGCATTTT. Translating gives CASRAGPLMEPQHF. Variable domain in full (rest from reference TRBV7-8 and TRBJ1-5): GAGVSQSPRYKVAKRGQDVALRCDPISGHVSLFWYQQALGQGPEFLTYFQNEAQLDKSGLPSDRFFAERPEGSVSTLKIQRTQQEDSAVYLCASRAGPLMEPQHFGDGTRLSIL.

This chain joins TRBV7-2 and TRBJ2-7, with D uncertain. V lost 5 bases, J lost 7 bases, and 12 bases lay in between. CDR3 length equals 12 residues. Germline CDR1 reads SGHTA; CDR2 reads FQGNSA. CDR3 sequence (DNA): TGTGCCAGCAGCCCCCCCTATCGAGAGCAGTACTTC. Amino acid sequence: CASSPPYREQYF.

The chain uses TRBV27 and TRBJ2-7; 10 bases are shared with TRBD2. Germline V CDR1 and CDR2: MNHEY, SMNVEV (reference sequence). The CDR3 loop spans 14 amino acids. V dropped 5 bases and J dropped 6; count of bases not matched to a gene: 7. The CDR3 coding sequence is TGTGCCAGCAGTGTACCGGGACTAGCGAGCGAGCAGTACTTC. This translates into CASSVPGLASEQYF.

The V call is TRBV29-1, the J call TRBJ2-5, with TRBD2 as a possible D gene (7 bases). CDR1 is SQVTM and CDR2 is ANQGSEA in the germline V gene. The CDR3 extends over 12 amino acids. The CDR3 nucleotides read TGCGCGGCCGGGGGGCGACAAGAGACCCAGTACTTC. Its translation is CAAGGRQETQYF.

In this sample, this clone turned up a few times. This same CDR3 is encoded by further DNA sequences in the sample. The chain carries TRBV18 and TRBJ1-1, with D unclear. CDR1 and CDR2 from the germline V gene are KGHSH and LQKENI. Trimming pared 2 bases from V and 1 base from J, leaving 5 bases between. CDR3 length: 13 amino acids. The DNA of the CDR3 is TGTGCCAGCTCACCAACAGAGAACACTGAAGCTTTCTTT. Translated: CASSPTENTEAFF.

The chain links TRBV24-1 to TRBJ2-5, with D tentatively TRBD2 (7 bases). Germline V lookup: CDR1 KGHDR, CDR2 SFDVKD. Trimming stripped 2 bases from V and 1 base from J, with 19 bases between. The CDR3 has 18 residues. The CDR3 coding sequence is TGTGCCACCAGTGATTCGGGACTGGCGGGGGCCTCCCAAGAGACCCAGTACTTC. Protein: CATSDSGLAGASQETQYF.

The genes are TRBV6-5 and TRBJ2-2; TRBD1 agrees at 8 bases. The junction had 7 bases not matched to a gene; V was cut back by 6 bases and J by 4 bases. The CDR3 loop spans 15 amino acids. Per the germline V gene, CDR1 is MNHEY and CDR2 is SVGAGI. Here the CDR3 reads CASRPTGVVTGELFF. DNA of the CDR3: TGTGCCAGCAGGCCGACAGGGGTCGTCACCGGGGAGCTGTTTTTT.

V and J are TRBV11-3 and TRBJ2-7; perhaps TRBD2 as D (5 bases). CDR1 and CDR2 from the germline V gene are SGHNT and YENEEA. CDR3 size: 14 residues. V shed 5 bases and J shed 0 bases, with 11 bases lying between them. CDR3 sequence reads: CASSRTGLSYEQYF. CDR3 bases: TGTGCCAGCAGCCGGACTGGGCTCTCCTACGAGCAGTACTTC.

V usage is TRBV20-1 and J usage is TRBJ2-3; 10 nucleotides match TRBD2. Germline trimming cut 3 bases from V and 2 bases from J; bases unmatched to any gene: 11. There are 17 residues in the CDR3. From germline, CDR1 is DFQATT and CDR2 SNEGSKA (reference sequence). The CDR3 sequence is CSASPAGTSVNTDTQYF. The CDR3 coding sequence is TGCAGTGCTAGTCCTGCCGGGACTAGCGTAAACACAGATACGCAGTATTTT.

CDR3 loop: CSVVWESNQPQHF. Here the CDR3 DNA reads TGCAGCGTTGTGTGGGAGAGCAATCAGCCCCAGCATTTT. The gene calls are TRBV29-1 and TRBJ1-5, with D hard to call. The CDR3 length is 13 residues. Germline V CDR1 and CDR2: SQVTM, ANQGSEA. V lost 4 bases to trimming and J lost 1 base, with 8 bases between them.

The CDR3: CATSDKGTANNEQFF. The CDR3, as DNA: TGTGCCACCAGTGATAAAGGGACAGCAAACAATGAGCAGTTCTTC. The chain employs TRBV24-1 and TRBJ2-1; TRBD1 matches 7 bases. The CDR3 sequence is 15 residues long. Trimming at V came to 3 bases and at J to 5 bases, leaving 6 bases not matched to a gene. The germline V gene encodes CDR1 KGHDR and CDR2 SFDVKD.

CDR3 nucleotide sequence: TGTGCCACAACGACTAGCGCCACAGATACGCAGTATTTT. Its translation: CATTTSATDTQYF. The chain recombines TRBV19 with TRBJ2-3; 8 positions agree with TRBD2. V shed 10 bases and J 2 bases; nucleotides not matched to a gene: 5. Germline CDR1 is LNHDA and CDR2 is SQIVND (reference sequence). This CDR3 contains 13 residues.

CDR3 in DNA: TGTGCCAGCAGCCGAGGGACAGGTGGCCGGGAGCTGTTTTTT. Translated: CASSRGTGGRELFF. V gene TRBV3-1 (or the pseudogene TRBV3-2) combines with J gene TRBJ2-2, with TRBD1 matching over 8 bases. The CDR3 totals 14 residues. Germline trimming cut 4 bases from V and 9 bases from J; bases unmatched to any gene: 7. Germline values: CDR1 LGHDT, CDR2 YNNKEL (reference sequence).

The chain joins TRBV7-9 to TRBJ2-1; TRBD2 matches 13 bases. Germline V lookup: CDR1 SEHNR, CDR2 FQNEAQ (reference sequence). V lost 5 bases to trimming and J lost 5 bases; unmatched junction nucleotides: 9. This CDR3 has 17 residues. Written as DNA, the CDR3 is TGTGCCAGCAGCCGACTAGCGGGGGGCTATATCGACAATGAGCAGTTCTTC. This translates into CASSRLAGGYIDNEQFF.

V gene TRBV3-1 (or the pseudogene TRBV3-2) combines with J gene TRBJ2-1; the match to TRBD2 covers 8 bases. V lost 0 bases to trimming and J lost 6 bases; unmatched junction nucleotides: 10. This CDR3 region has 17 residues. Germline CDR1 LGHDT, CDR2 YNNKEL (reference sequence). The CDR3 DNA reads TGTGCCAGCAGCCAAGATGCTCGGGGGGGCTTATGCAATGAGCAGTTCTTC. As protein: CASSQDARGGLCNEQFF.

The chain has TRBV15 and TRBJ2-3, with D perhaps TRBD2 (6 bases). The CDR3 spans 16 residues. V lost 0 bases and J 3 bases, leaving 13 bases between the germline ends. Germline CDR1 reads LNHNV; CDR2 reads YYDKDF (reference sequence). For the CDR3, the DNA is TGTGCCACCAGCAGAGATTCTCCGGGAGCTACAGATACGCAGTATTTT. Its translation: CATSRDSPGATDTQYF.

The chain links TRBV5-4 to TRBJ2-3; 7 positions match TRBD1. The CDR3 covers 16 residues. Per germline, CDR1 SGHNT and CDR2 YYREEE (reference sequence). J gave up 8 bases and V 4 bases, and 16 bases lay outside the gene matches. CDR3 bases: TGTGCCAGCAGCCTGTTAGGGACAGCCGGATGGGGTACGCAGTATTTT. Its protein product is CASSLLGTAGWGTQYF. Filled out from reference TRBV5-4 and TRBJ2-3, the complete variable domain reads ETGVTQSPTHLIKTRGQQVTLRCSSQSGHNTVSWYQQALGQGPQFIFQYYREEENGRGNFPPRFSGLQFPNYSSELNVNALELDDSALYLCASSLLGTAGWGTQYFGPGTRLTVL.

V gene TRBV7-2 combines with J gene TRBJ2-1; TRBD2 matches at 9 bases. V gave up 5 bases and J gave up 9 bases; unmatched junction bases: 8. This CDR3 region has 14 residues. In germline, CDR1 is SGHTA, CDR2 FQGNSA. Written as DNA, the CDR3 is TGTGCCAGCAGCCCCGGACTAGCGTCGCGTGAGCAGTTCTTC. It codes for CASSPGLASREQFF.

V is TRBV15 and J is TRBJ2-7; TRBD1 aligns across 7 bases. Germline CDR1 is LNHNV and CDR2 is YYDKDF (reference sequence). V lost 3 bases to trimming and J lost 2 bases; unmatched junction nucleotides: 10. This CDR3 contains 16 residues. The CDR3 DNA reads as TGTGCCACCAGCAGGTTCCCGACAGGGTCTGCCTACGAGCAGTACTTC. This translates into CATSRFPTGSAYEQYF. The variable domain in full, completed from reference TRBV15 and TRBJ2-7, reads DAMVIQNPRYQVTQFGKPVTLSCSQTLNHNVMYWYQQKSSQAPKLLFHYYDKDFNNEADTPDNFQSRRPNTSFCFLDIRSPGLGDTAMYLCATSRFPTGSAYEQYFGPGTRLTVT.

The V and J genes are TRBV7-3 and TRBJ2-5; 7 bases agree with TRBD1. The V and J ends lost 5 bases and 3 bases, in that order; junction bases with no gene match: 9. The CDR3 runs to 15 residues. Germline CDR1 and CDR2: SGHTA and FQGTGA. The CDR3 region is CASSPQSGTEETQYF. CDR3 DNA: TGTGCCAGCAGCCCCCAATCCGGGACAGAAGAGACCCAGTACTTC.

This clone has only a few counts. This rearrangement joins TRBV10-3 to TRBJ2-1; 9 bases are a match to TRBD1. The CDR3 sequence is 18 residues long. Trimming cost V 2 bases and J 7 bases; bases outside gene matches: 15. In germline, CDR1 is ENHRY, CDR2 SYGVKD. The CDR3 coding sequence is TGTGCCATCAGTGAGGACCGGGACAGGGAAACTTGGGGTAATGAGCAGTTCTTC. It codes for CAISEDRDRETWGNEQFF.

Worth noting for this clone: Within the sample, other DNA sequences also encode this same CDR3. This chain connects TRBV27 to TRBJ2-1; TRBD2 matches at 8 bases. V gave up 2 bases and J gave up 3 bases; unmatched junction bases: 3. The germline CDR1 and CDR2 sequences are MNHEY and SMNVEV (reference sequence). This CDR3 comprises 15 residues. The CDR3 DNA follows: TGTGCCAGCAGTTTAGCGGGGGGCCTCTACAATGAGCAGTTCTTC. Translating gives CASSLAGGLYNEQFF.

This chain joins TRBV7-2 and TRBJ2-7, with 8 bases matching TRBD1. The V segment lost 5 bases and the J segment 6 bases; nucleotides outside the gene matches: 6. Germline values: CDR1 SGHTA, CDR2 FQGNSA. The CDR3 totals 13 residues. The CDR3 spells CASSADRVSEQYF. The CDR3 DNA reads as TGTGCCAGCAGCGCGGACAGGGTCAGCGAGCAGTACTTC.

The rearrangement links TRBV7-2 to TRBJ2-5, with 7 bases that match TRBD1. V trimming: 5 bases; J trimming: 5 bases; junction bases outside the gene matches: 8. Germline assignment: CDR1 SGHTA and CDR2 FQGNSA. The CDR3 sequence is 14 residues long. The CDR3 reads CASSREGAEETQYF. In DNA form, the CDR3 reads TGTGCCAGCAGCCGTGAGGGGGCAGAGGAGACCCAGTACTTC. Variable domain in full (rest from reference TRBV7-2 and TRBJ2-5): GAGVSQSPSNKVTEKGKDVELRCDPISGHTALYWYRQSLGQGLEFLIYFQGNSAPDKSGLPSDRFSAERTGGSVSTLTIQRTQQEDSAVYLCASSREGAEETQYFGPGTRLLVL.

This chain uses TRBV28 with TRBJ2-2; D remains ambiguous. This CDR3 is built from 11 residues. CDR1 is MDHEN and CDR2 is SYDVKM in the germline V gene. The germline V and J ends were trimmed by 6 bases and 5 bases, with 4 bases remaining between them. The CDR3 DNA is TGTGCCAGCAGCCTAACCGGGGAGCTGTTTTTT. Translating gives CASSLTGELFF. The entire variable domain, with the rest obtained from reference TRBV28 and TRBJ2-2, is as follows: DVKVTQSSRYLVKRTGEKVFLECVQDMDHENMFWYRQDPGLGLRLIYFSYDVKMKEKGDIPEGYSVSREKKERFSLILESASTNQTSMYLCASSLTGELFFGEGSRLTVL.

This clone was detected ten times or more. The chain has TRBV2 and TRBJ1-1; no reliable D call. CDR1 and CDR2 from the germline V gene are SNHLY and FYNNEI. There are 16 residues in the CDR3. V lost 8 bases and J 0 bases, leaving 19 bases between the germline ends. The CDR3 DNA is TGTGCCAGCCGCGTTGCCCTCTCCGCCATGAACACTGAAGCTTTCTTT. This translates into CASRVALSAMNTEAFF.